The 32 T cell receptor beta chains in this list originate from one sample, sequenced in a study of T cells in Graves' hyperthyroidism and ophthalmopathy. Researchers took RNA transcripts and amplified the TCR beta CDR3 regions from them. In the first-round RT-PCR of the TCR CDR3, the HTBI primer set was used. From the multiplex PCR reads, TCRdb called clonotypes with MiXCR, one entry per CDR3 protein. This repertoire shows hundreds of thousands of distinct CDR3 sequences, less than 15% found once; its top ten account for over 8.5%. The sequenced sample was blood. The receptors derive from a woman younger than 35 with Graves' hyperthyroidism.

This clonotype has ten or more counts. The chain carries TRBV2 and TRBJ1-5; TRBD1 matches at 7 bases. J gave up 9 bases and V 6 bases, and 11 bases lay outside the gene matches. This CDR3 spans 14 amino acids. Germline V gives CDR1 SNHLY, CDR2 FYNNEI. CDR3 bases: TGTGCCAGCAGGAAAGACAGGGTCGGGGCGCCCCAGCATTTT. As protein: CASRKDRVGAPQHF. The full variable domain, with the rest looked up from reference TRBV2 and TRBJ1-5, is EPEVTQTPSHQVTQMGQEVILRCVPISNHLYFYWYRQILGQKVEFLVSFYNNEISEKSEIFDDQFSVERPDGSNFTLKIRSTKLEDSAMYFCASRKDRVGAPQHFGDGTRLSIL.

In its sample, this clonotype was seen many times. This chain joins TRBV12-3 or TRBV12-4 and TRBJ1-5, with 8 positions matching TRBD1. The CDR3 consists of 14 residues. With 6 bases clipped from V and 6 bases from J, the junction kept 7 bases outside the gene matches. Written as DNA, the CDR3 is TGTGCCAGCAGCCCTGGACAGGGTGGTCAGCCCCAGCATTTT. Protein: CASSPGQGGQPQHF.

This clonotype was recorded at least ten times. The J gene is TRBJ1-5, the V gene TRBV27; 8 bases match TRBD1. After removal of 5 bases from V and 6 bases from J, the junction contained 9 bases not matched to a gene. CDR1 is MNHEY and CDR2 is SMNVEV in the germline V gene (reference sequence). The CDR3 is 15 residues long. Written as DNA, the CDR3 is TGTGCCAGCAGTAACGGACAGGGAGGCGGTCAGCCCCAGCATTTT. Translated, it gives CASSNGQGGGQPQHF.

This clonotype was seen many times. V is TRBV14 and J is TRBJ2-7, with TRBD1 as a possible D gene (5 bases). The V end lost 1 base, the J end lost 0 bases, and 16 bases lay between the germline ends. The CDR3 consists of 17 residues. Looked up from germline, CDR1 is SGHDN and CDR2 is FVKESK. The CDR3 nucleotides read TGTGCCAGCAGCCAAGCTTACGTCGGCAGGGTCTCCTACGAGCAGTACTTC. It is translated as CASSQAYVGRVSYEQYF. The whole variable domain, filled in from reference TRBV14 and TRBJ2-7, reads EAGVTQFPSHSVIEKGQTVTLRCDPISGHDNLYWYRRVMGKEIKFLLHFVKESKQDESGMPNNRFLAERTGGTYSTLKVQPAELEDSGVYFCASSQAYVGRVSYEQYFGPGTRLTVT.

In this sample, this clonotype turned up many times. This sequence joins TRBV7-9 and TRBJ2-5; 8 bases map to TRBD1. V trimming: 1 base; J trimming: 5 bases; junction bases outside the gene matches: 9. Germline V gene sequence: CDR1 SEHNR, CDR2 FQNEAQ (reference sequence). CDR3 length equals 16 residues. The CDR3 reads CASSLDVGQGPETQYF. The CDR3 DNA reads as TGTGCCAGCAGCTTAGACGTTGGACAGGGACCCGAGACCCAGTACTTC. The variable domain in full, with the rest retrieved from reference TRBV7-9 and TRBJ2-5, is DTGVSQNPRHKITKRGQNVTFRCDPISEHNRLYWYRQTLGQGPEFLTYFQNEAQLEKSRLLSDRFSAERPKGSFSTLEIQRTEQGDSAMYLCASSLDVGQGPETQYFGPGTRLLVL.

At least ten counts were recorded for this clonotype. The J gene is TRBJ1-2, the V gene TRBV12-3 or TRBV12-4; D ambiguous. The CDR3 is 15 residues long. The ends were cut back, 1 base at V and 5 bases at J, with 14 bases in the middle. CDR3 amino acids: CASSLESDTPYGYTF. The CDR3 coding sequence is TGTGCCAGCAGTTTAGAGTCGGATACCCCTTATGGCTACACCTTC.

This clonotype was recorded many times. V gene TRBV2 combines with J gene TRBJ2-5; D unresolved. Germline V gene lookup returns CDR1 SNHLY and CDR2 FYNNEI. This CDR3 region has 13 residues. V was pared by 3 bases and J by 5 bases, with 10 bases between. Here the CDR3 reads CASSEMQLETQYF. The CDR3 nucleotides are TGTGCCAGCAGTGAGATGCAGTTGGAGACCCAGTACTTC.

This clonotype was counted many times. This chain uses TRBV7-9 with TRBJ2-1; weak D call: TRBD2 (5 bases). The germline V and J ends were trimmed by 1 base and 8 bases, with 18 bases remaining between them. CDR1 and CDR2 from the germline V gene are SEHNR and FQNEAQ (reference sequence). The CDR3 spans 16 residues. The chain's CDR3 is CASSLESGMLGDEQFF. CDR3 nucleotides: TGTGCCAGCAGCTTAGAGTCGGGGATGCTGGGCGATGAGCAGTTCTTC.

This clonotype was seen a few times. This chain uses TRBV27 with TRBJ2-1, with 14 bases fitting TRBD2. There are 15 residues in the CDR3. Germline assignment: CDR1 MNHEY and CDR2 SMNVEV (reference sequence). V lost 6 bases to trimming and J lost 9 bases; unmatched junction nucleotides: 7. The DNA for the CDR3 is TGTGCCAGCAGCTCCGGGACTAGCGGGAGCCTTGAGCAGTTCTTC. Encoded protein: CASSSGTSGSLEQFF.

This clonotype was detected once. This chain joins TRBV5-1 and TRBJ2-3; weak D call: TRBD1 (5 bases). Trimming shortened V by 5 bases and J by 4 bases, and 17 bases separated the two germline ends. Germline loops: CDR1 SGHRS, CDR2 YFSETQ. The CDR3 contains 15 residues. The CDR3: CASSEGQGSPDTQYF. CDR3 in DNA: TGCGCCAGCAGTGAAGGGCAGGGAAGCCCAGATACGCAGTATTTT.

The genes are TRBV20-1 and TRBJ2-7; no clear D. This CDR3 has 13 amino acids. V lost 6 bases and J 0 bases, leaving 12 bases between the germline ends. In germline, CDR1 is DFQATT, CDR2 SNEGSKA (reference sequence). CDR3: CSAKLVRSYEQYF. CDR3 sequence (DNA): TGCAGTGCCAAATTAGTTCGCTCCTACGAGCAGTACTTC.

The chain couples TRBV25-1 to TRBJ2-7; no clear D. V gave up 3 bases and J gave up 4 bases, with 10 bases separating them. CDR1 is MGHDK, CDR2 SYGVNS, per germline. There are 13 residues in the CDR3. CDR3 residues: CASSEKGYYEQYF. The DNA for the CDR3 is TGTGCCAGCAGTGAGAAGGGCTATTACGAGCAGTACTTC.

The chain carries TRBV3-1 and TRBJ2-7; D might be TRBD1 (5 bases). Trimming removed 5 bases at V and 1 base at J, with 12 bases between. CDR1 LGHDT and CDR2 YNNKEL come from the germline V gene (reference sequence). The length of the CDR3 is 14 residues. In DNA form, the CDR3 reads TGTGCCAGCAGCGAACAGGCCTCATCCTACGAGCAGTACTTC. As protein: CASSEQASSYEQYF.

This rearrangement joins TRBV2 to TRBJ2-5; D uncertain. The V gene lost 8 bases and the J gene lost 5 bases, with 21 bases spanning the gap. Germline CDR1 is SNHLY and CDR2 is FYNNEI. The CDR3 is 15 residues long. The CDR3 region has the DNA TGTGCCAGCCAGCGCCGAGTTATCCCCTCGGAGACCCAGTACTTC. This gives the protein CASQRRVIPSETQYF.

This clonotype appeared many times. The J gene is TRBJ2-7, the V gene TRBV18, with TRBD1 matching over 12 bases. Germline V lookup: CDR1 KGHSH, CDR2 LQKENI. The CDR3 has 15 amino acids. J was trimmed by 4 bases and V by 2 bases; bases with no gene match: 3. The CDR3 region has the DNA TGTGCCAGCTCACCAGGGACAGGGGGCTTTTACGAGCAGTACTTC. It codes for CASSPGTGGFYEQYF.

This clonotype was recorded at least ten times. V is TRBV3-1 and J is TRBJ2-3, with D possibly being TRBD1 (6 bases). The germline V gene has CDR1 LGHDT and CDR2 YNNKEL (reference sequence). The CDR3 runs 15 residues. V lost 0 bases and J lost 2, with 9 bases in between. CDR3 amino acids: CASSQDQGPTDTQYF. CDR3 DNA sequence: TGTGCCAGCAGCCAAGATCAGGGGCCCACAGATACGCAGTATTTT.

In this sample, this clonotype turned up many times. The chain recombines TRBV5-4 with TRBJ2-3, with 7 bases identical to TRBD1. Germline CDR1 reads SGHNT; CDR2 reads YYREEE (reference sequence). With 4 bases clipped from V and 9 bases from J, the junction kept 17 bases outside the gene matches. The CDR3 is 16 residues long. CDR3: CASSPAPTGPSKTQYF. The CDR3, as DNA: TGTGCCAGCAGCCCTGCCCCGACAGGGCCCTCCAAGACGCAGTATTTT. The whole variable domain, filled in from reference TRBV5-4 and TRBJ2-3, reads ETGVTQSPTHLIKTRGQQVTLRCSSQSGHNTVSWYQQALGQGPQFIFQYYREEENGRGNFPPRFSGLQFPNYSSELNVNALELDDSALYLCASSPAPTGPSKTQYFGPGTRLTVL.

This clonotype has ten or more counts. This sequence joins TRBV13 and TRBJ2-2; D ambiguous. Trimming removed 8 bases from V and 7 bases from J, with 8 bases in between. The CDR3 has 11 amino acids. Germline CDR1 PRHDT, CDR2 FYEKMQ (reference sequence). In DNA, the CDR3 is TGTGCCAGCGCTGGGGACGGGGAGCTGTTTTTT. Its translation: CASAGDGELFF.

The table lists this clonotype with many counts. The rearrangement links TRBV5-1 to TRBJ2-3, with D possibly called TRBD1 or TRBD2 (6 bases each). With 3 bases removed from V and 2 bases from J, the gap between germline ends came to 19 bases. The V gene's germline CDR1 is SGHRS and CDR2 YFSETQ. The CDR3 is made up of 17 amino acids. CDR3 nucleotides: TGCGCCAGCAGCTCCTACGGGGGCGAGATAGTCACAGATACGCAGTATTTT. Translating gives CASSSYGGEIVTDTQYF.

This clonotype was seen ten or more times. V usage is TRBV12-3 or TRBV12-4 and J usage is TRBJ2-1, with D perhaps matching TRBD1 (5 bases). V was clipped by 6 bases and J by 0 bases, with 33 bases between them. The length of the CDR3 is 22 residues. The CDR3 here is CASSRIPGRRMTHRSSYNEQFF. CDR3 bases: TGTGCCAGCAGCCGAATCCCGGGCCGCCGGATGACTCACAGGAGCTCCTACAATGAGCAGTTCTTC.

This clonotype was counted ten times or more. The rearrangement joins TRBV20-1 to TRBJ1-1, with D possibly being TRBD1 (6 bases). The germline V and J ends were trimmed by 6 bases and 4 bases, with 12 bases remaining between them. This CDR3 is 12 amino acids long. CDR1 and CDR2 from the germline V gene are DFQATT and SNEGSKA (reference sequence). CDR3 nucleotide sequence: TGCAGTGCCCCCTCCAGGGGCACTGAAGCTTTCTTT. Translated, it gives CSAPSRGTEAFF.

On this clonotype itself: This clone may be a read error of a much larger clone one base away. The CDR3 reads CASGPLLQGAATDTQYF. CDR3 DNA sequence: TGTGCCAGCGGCCCCCTCCTACAGGGGGCGGCGACAGATACGCAGTATTTT. This chain links TRBV3-1 with TRBJ2-3; TRBD1 agrees at 9 bases. After removal of 8 bases from V and 3 bases from J, the junction contained 15 bases not matched to a gene. CDR3 length: 17 residues. Germline CDR1 and CDR2: LGHDT and YNNKEL (reference sequence).

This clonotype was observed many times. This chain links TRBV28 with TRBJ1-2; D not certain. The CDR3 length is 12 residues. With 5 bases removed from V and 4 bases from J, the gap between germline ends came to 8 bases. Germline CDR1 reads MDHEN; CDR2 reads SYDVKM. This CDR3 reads CASSVTCYGYTF. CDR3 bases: TGTGCCAGCAGTGTAACCTGCTATGGCTACACCTTC.

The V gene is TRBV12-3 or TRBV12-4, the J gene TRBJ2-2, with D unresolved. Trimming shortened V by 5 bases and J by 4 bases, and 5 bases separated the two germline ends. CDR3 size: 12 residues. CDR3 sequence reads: CASSISTGELFF. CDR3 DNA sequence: TGTGCCAGCAGTATAAGCACCGGGGAGCTGTTTTTT.

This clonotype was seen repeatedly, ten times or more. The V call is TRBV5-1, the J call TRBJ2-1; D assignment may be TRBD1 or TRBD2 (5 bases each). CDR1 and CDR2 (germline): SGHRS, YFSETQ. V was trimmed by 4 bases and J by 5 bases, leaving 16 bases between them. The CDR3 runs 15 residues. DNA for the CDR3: TGCGCCAGCAGCGTAGGATCCGGGACCAACAATGAGCAGTTCTTC. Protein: CASSVGSGTNNEQFF. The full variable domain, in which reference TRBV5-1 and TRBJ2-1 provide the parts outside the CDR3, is KAGVTQTPRYLIKTRGQQVTLSCSPISGHRSVSWYQQTPGQGLQFLFEYFSETQRNKGNFPGRFSGRQFSNSRSEMNVSTLELGDSALYLCASSVGSGTNNEQFFGPGTRLTVL.

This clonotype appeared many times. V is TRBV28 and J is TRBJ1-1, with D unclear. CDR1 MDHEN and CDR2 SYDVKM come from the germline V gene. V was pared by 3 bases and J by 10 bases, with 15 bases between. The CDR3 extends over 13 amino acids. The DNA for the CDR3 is TGTGCCAGCAGTTTTAGTAATTCCAACGGAGCTTTCTTT. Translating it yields CASSFSNSNGAFF.

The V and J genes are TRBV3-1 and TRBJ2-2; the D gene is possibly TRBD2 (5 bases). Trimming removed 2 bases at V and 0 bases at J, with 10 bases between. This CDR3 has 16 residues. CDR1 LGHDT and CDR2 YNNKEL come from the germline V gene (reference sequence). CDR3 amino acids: CASSQSRGTNTGELFF. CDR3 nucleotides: TGTGCCAGCAGCCAAAGTCGGGGAACGAACACCGGGGAGCTGTTTTTT.

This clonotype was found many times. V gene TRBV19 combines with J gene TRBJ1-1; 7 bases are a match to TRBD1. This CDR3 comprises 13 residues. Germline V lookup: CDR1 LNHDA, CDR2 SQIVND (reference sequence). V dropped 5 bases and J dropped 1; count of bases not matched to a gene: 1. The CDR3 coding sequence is TGTGCCAGTAGTGACAGGGCGAACACTGAAGCTTTCTTT. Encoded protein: CASSDRANTEAFF. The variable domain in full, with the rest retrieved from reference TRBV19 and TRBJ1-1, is DGGITQSPKYLFRKEGQNVTLSCEQNLNHDAMYWYRQDPGQGLRLIYYSQIVNDFQKGDIAEGYSVSREKKESFPLTVTSAQKNPTAFYLCASSDRANTEAFFGQGTRLTVV.

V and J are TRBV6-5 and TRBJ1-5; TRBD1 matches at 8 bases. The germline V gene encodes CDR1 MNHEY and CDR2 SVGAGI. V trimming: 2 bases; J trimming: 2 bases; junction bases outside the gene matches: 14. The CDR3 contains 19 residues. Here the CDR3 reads CASSYGGTGDRLGNQPQHF. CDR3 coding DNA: TGTGCCAGCAGTTACGGTGGGACAGGAGATCGTTTGGGCAATCAGCCCCAGCATTTT.

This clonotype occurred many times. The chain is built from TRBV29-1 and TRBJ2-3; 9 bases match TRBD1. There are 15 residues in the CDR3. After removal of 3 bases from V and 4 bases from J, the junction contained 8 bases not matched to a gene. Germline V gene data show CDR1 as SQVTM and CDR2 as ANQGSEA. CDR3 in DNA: TGCAGCGTTGAGGAGGGACAGGGTGCGGCAGATACGCAGTATTTT. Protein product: CSVEEGQGAADTQYF.

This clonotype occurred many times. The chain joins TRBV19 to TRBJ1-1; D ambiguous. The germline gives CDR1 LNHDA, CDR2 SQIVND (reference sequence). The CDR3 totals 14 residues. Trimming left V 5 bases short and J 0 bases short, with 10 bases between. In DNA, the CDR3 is TGTGCCAGTAGTGGGTATACAGTGAACACTGAAGCTTTCTTT. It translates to CASSGYTVNTEAFF. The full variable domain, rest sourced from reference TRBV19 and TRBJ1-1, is DGGITQSPKYLFRKEGQNVTLSCEQNLNHDAMYWYRQDPGQGLRLIYYSQIVNDFQKGDIAEGYSVSREKKESFPLTVTSAQKNPTAFYLCASSGYTVNTEAFFGQGTRLTVV.

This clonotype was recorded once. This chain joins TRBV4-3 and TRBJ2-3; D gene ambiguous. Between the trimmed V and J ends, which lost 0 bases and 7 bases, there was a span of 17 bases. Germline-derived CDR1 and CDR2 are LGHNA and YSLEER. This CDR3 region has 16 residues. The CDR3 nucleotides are TGCGCCAGCAGCCAAGATTTTCAGGCCGACGTTTATACGCAGTATTTT. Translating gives CASSQDFQADVYTQYF.